Sequencing of this T cell receptor beta chain was carried out in a study of T cells after yellow fever vaccination. Study-wide findings and caveats: The study re-detected most primary-vaccination clones after the booster (around 96% CD4, roughly 91% CD8).

Germline CDR1 SGHTS, CDR2 YDEGEE. V lost 3 bases, J lost 1 base, and 10 bases lay in between. The CDR3 sequence is 14 residues long. Via MiXCR, TCRdb re-called the 5' RACE reads, giving one row per CDR3 protein. The data show hundreds of thousands of distinct CDR3 sequences, roughly 12% seen once. This clonotype showed up just a few times. Its antigen is as yet unknown. The sequences come from PBMCs, collected on the day of the yellow fever booster vaccination. The rearrangement links TRBV5-8 to TRBJ1-2; D is perhaps TRBD1 (5 bases). The source of this sequence is a man younger than 45 who received the YFV17D yellow fever vaccine. The CDR3 spells CASSWGERNYGYTF. DNA for the CDR3: TGTGCCAGCAGCTGGGGGGAGCGTAACTATGGCTACACCTTC.